One sample yielded the 11 T cell receptor beta chains listed below, sequenced in a study of T cells after yellow fever vaccination. TCRdb recomputed calls from the 5' RACE reads with MiXCR, one row per CDR3 protein. The sample carries 550,000 to 750,000 distinct CDR3 sequences, less than 15% recorded once. Sequences were derived from PBMCs, sampled on the day of the yellow fever booster vaccination. The origin of the receptors is a man aged 30-40 years who received the YFV17D yellow fever vaccine.

The sample holds a few counts of this clonotype. The rearrangement links TRBV5-6 to TRBJ1-5; D gene ambiguous. The germline V and J ends were trimmed by 2 bases and 11 bases, with 14 bases remaining between them. Germline values: CDR1 SGHDT, CDR2 YYEEEE. The CDR3 is made up of 13 amino acids. The CDR3 DNA is TGTGCCAGCAGCTTTTGGCTGACCGAGGCCCAGCATTTT. It yields the protein CASSFWLTEAQHF.

This clonotype was counted between two and nine times. This rearrangement joins TRBV4-3 to TRBJ1-2; 7 bases fit TRBD1. This CDR3 contains 14 residues. The V segment lost 3 bases and the J segment 7 bases; nucleotides outside the gene matches: 8. The germline CDR1 and CDR2 sequences are LGHNA and YSLEER. For the CDR3, the DNA is TGCGCCAGCAGCCAGAGGGACAGCCTCGGTGGCTACACCTTC. Its translation is CASSQRDSLGGYTF.

This clonotype has a count of ten or more. The rearrangement uses TRBV5-1 and TRBJ2-1, with 8 bases lining up with TRBD2. The germline gives CDR1 SGHRS, CDR2 YFSETQ. With V trimmed by 3 bases and J by 6 bases, 5 bases remained unmatched. The CDR3 sequence is 14 residues long. CDR3 sequence: CASSSSGPLNEQFF. CDR3 DNA sequence: TGCGCCAGCAGCTCTAGCGGGCCTCTCAATGAGCAGTTCTTC.

V is TRBV3-1 and J is TRBJ1-3; D call uncertain. Germline V gives CDR1 LGHDT, CDR2 YNNKEL (reference sequence). The CDR3 spans 15 residues. Trimming left V 1 base short and J 0 bases short, with 7 bases between. CDR3 DNA sequence: TGTGCCAGCAGCCAAGTGACGCTCTCTGGAAACACCATATATTTT. This translates into CASSQVTLSGNTIYF.

This clonotype was detected only a few times. The J gene is TRBJ2-3, the V gene TRBV12-3 or TRBV12-4, with 9 positions matching TRBD2. The trim removed 3 bases at V and 0 bases at J, leaving 4 bases unmatched. The CDR3 contains 16 residues. Here the CDR3 reads CASSFASGMSTDTQYF. For the CDR3, the DNA is TGTGCCAGCAGTTTCGCTAGCGGGATGAGCACAGATACGCAGTATTTT.

This clonotype has just a few counts. This chain connects TRBV19 to TRBJ1-2; 7 bases match TRBD1. In germline, CDR1 is LNHDA, CDR2 SQIVND (reference sequence). This CDR3 is built from 18 residues. V was pared by 8 bases and J by 4 bases, with 22 bases of the junction left unmatched. CDR3 in amino acids: CASLRAGLNRDSLYGYTF. The CDR3 DNA follows: TGTGCCAGTCTCCGCGCCGGCCTGAACCGGGACAGCCTCTATGGCTACACCTTC.

This clonotype was seen a few times. V gene TRBV2 combines with J gene TRBJ2-7; D possibly corresponds to TRBD1 (6 bases). The germline V gene has CDR1 SNHLY and CDR2 FYNNEI. V was pared by 7 bases and J by 1 base, with 17 bases between. This CDR3 is 15 amino acids long. The DNA of the CDR3 is TGTGCCAGCAAGAAGGAAGGGACACAGTCCTACGAGCAGTACTTC. This codes for CASKKEGTQSYEQYF.

The sample holds a few counts of this clonotype. The chain couples TRBV10-3 to TRBJ2-7; TRBD2 might be the D (6 bases). CDR1 and CDR2 from the germline V gene are ENHRY and SYGVKD. The CDR3 has 16 amino acids. Trimming left V 10 bases short and J 0 bases short, with 22 bases between. Here the CDR3 DNA reads TGTGCCACCAAGGCCCGGTGGGACTCAAGCTCCTACGAGCAGTACTTC. It codes for CATKARWDSSSYEQYF.

The rearrangement uses TRBV20-1 and TRBJ1-3, with 7 bases identical to TRBD1. Trimming cost V 6 bases and J 14 bases; bases outside gene matches: 16. This CDR3 is built from 13 residues. Germline lookup yields CDR1 DFQATT and CDR2 SNEGSKA (reference sequence). This CDR3 reads CSARIGTETMLYF. Written as DNA, the CDR3 is TGCAGTGCCAGAATCGGGACAGAGACTATGTTATATTTT.

The table lists this clonotype with a few counts. CDR3 protein: CASSEGQTSYQETQYF. The DNA for the CDR3 is TGTGCCAGCAGTGAAGGGCAGACGTCGTACCAAGAGACCCAGTACTTC. The V gene is TRBV2, the J gene TRBJ2-5; D is undetermined. The ends were cut back, 1 base at V and 0 bases at J, with 12 bases in the middle. Germline CDR1 and CDR2: SNHLY and FYNNEI. The CDR3 is 16 amino acids.

This clonotype has only a few counts. The DNA for the CDR3 is TGTGCCTGGGACCTACAGGGACTGAACACTGAAGCTTTCTTT. Protein sequence: CAWDLQGLNTEAFF. The chain has TRBV30 and TRBJ1-1; possible D gene TRBD1, 6 bases. The CDR3 totals 14 residues. V lost 5 bases, J lost 0 bases, and 13 bases lay in between. CDR1 and CDR2 from the germline V gene are GTSNPN and SVGIG (reference sequence).